Below, 10 T cell receptor beta chains from the same sample are listed, as sequenced in a study of PD-1 blockade in classical Hodgkin lymphoma. Data came from immunoSEQ multiplex PCR; TCRdb stores just in-frame clones and leaves some out. Seen here are 15,000 to 17,000 clones, 86% observed once, and the top ten hold around 0.8%. Time point given: newly diagnosed, previously untreated cHL patient sample. Isolation of CD4+ T cells from thawed PBMCs was performed by magnetic negative selection. Material for sequencing was CD4+ T cells from blood. These receptors originate from a human donor with classical Hodgkin lymphoma.

The rearrangement uses TRBV5-8 and TRBJ2-2; tentatively, D is TRBD1 (5 bases). Germline V lookup: CDR1 SGHTS, CDR2 YDEGEE. V shed 6 bases and J shed 5 bases, with 14 bases lying between them. This CDR3 has 14 amino acids. The CDR3 spells CASTPRVITGELFF. The CDR3 DNA reads as TGTGCCAGCACGCCCAGGGTAATAACCGGGGAGCTGTTTTTT.

This chain uses TRBV10-3 with TRBJ1-3; 7 nucleotides agree with TRBD1. Looked up from germline, CDR1 is ENHRY and CDR2 is SYGVKD. V trimming: 0 bases; J trimming: 5 bases; junction bases outside the gene matches: 4. There are 15 residues in the CDR3. This chain's CDR3 is CAISESGGQRNTIYF. DNA for the CDR3: TGTGCCATCAGTGAGTCGGGGGGACAGCGAAACACCATATATTTT.

CDR3: CASSEVYGGYIQYF. CDR3 in DNA: TGTGCCAGCAGTGAAGTTTACGGGGGGTACATTCAGTACTTC. The rearrangement links TRBV6-1 to TRBJ2-4; 7 positions match TRBD2. Germline values: CDR1 MNHNS, CDR2 SASEGT. The CDR3 length is 14 residues. J was trimmed by 8 bases and V by 1 base; bases with no gene match: 5.

The rearrangement links TRBV27 to TRBJ2-2; perhaps D is TRBD1 or TRBD2 (5 bases each). The germline V gene encodes CDR1 MNHEY and CDR2 SMNVEV (reference sequence). Trimming removed 10 bases at V and 1 base at J, with 16 bases between. The CDR3 covers 15 residues. The CDR3 reads CATSRGDRNTGELFF. In DNA form, the CDR3 reads TGTGCCACCTCTAGGGGAGATAGGAACACCGGGGAGCTGTTTTTT.

The rearrangement joins TRBV7-2 to TRBJ2-1; 7 nucleotides line up with TRBD1. The CDR3 runs 12 residues. V was pared by 5 bases and J by 10 bases, with 5 bases of the junction left unmatched. Looked up from germline, CDR1 is SGHTA and CDR2 is FQGNSA. The DNA of the CDR3 is TGTGCCAGCAGCCCAGGGGGTTACGAGCAGTTCTTC. The encoded protein is CASSPGGYEQFF.

This chain links TRBV28 with TRBJ1-2; D not certain. Between the trimmed V and J ends, which lost 4 bases and 5 bases, there was a span of 8 bases. The CDR3 is made up of 12 amino acids. Germline CDR1 and CDR2: MDHEN and SYDVKM. The CDR3 DNA reads TGTGCCAGCAGTTCGGGCCAGTATGGCTACACCTTC. Its protein is CASSSGQYGYTF.

V gene TRBV19 combines with J gene TRBJ2-6; D is unresolved. The CDR3 sequence is 16 residues long. The V end was cut by 11 bases, the J end by 2 bases, with 19 bases between. The germline V gene encodes CDR1 LNHDA and CDR2 SQIVND (reference sequence). CDR3 sequence reads: CAAGSSFEAGANVLTF. CDR3 nucleotide sequence: TGTGCCGCCGGTAGCTCATTCGAGGCTGGGGCCAACGTCCTGACTTTC.

The chain has TRBV11-2 and TRBJ1-4, with TRBD1 as a possible D gene (5 bases). CDR1 is SGHAT, CDR2 FQNNGV, per germline. Deletions cut 5 bases from V and 2 bases from J, with 15 bases between. The CDR3 runs 16 residues. This chain's CDR3 is CASSPRGAGTNEKLFF. The CDR3 DNA reads TGTGCCAGCAGCCCTCGAGGGGCAGGGACTAATGAAAAACTGTTTTTT.

This clone was observed a few times. The chain employs TRBV6-5 and TRBJ2-7, with D possibly being TRBD2 (6 bases). V was trimmed by 10 bases and J by 2 bases, leaving 15 bases between them. This CDR3 contains 13 residues. Germline-derived CDR1 and CDR2 are MNHEY and SVGAGI. In DNA, the CDR3 is TGTGCCACCACGGAGGGTGGTACCTACGAGCAGTACTTC. This encodes CATTEGGTYEQYF.

V is TRBV5-1 and J is TRBJ1-4; possible D gene TRBD1, 5 bases. The CDR3 loop spans 15 amino acids. The V and J ends lost 0 bases and 8 bases respectively, with 14 bases between them. Per germline, CDR1 SGHRS and CDR2 YFSETQ. Here the CDR3 reads CASSLGVGAGEKLFF. The CDR3 coding sequence is TGCGCCAGCAGCTTGGGAGTAGGGGCGGGAGAAAAACTGTTTTTT.